A single sample is the source of the 19 T cell receptor beta chains below, sequenced in a study of blood T cell repertoires in COVID-19. Generated by immunoSEQ multiplex PCR, the TCRdb table keeps only in-frame clones and is missing some. The table includes about 280,000 clones, 70% to 90% detected once. Sequencing was carried out using PBMCs or T cells enriched from blood (not recorded which). These receptor sequences come from a middle-aged woman who had recovered from COVID-19.

This clone has only one observation. The rearrangement joins TRBV2 to TRBJ2-5; 7 bases are a match to TRBD2. CDR3 length equals 14 residues. Germline values: CDR1 SNHLY, CDR2 FYNNEI. The V segment lost 4 bases and the J segment 4 bases; nucleotides outside the gene matches: 6. Here the CDR3 DNA reads TGTGCCAGCAGTGGCATCAGCGGGGTAGAGACCCAGTACTTC. Protein: CASSGISGVETQYF.

The V call is TRBV9, the J call TRBJ2-7; 10 bases are a match to TRBD1. This CDR3 is built from 14 residues. The germline V gene encodes CDR1 SGDLS and CDR2 YYNGEE. V gave up 3 bases and J gave up 9 bases; unmatched junction bases: 9. The CDR3 nucleotides read TGTGCCAGCAGCGCCGGGACAGGGGCGGTGTGGCAGTACTTC. It yields the protein CASSAGTGAVWQYF.

The chain is built from TRBV28 and TRBJ2-2; tentative D call: TRBD1 (6 bases). V gave up 6 bases and J gave up 1 base, with 18 bases separating them. Germline CDR1 MDHEN, CDR2 SYDVKM. CDR3 size: 17 residues. The CDR3: CASSSPLMTGNTGELFF. For the CDR3, the DNA is TGTGCCAGCAGCTCCCCCCTAATGACAGGGAACACCGGGGAGCTGTTTTTT.

CDR3 sequence (DNA): TGTGCCTGGCGATCCGGCAGGGGCGGGTACTACACCGGGGAGCTGTTTTTT. It codes for CAWRSGRGGYYTGELFF. The chain combines TRBV30 with TRBJ2-2; possible D gene TRBD1, 6 bases. Per the germline V gene, CDR1 is GTSNPN and CDR2 is SVGIG (reference sequence). CDR3 length: 17 amino acids. The V end was cut by 5 bases, the J end by 3 bases, with 22 bases between.

This chain joins TRBV2 and TRBJ2-7; maybe TRBD2 (5 bases). The CDR3 consists of 15 residues. Trimming removed 3 bases at V and 0 bases at J, with 12 bases between. Germline CDR1 is SNHLY and CDR2 is FYNNEI. Here the CDR3 reads CASSESGRPSYEQYF. CDR3 coding DNA: TGTGCCAGCAGTGAGAGCGGACGACCCTCCTACGAGCAGTACTTC.

The V gene is TRBV19, the J gene TRBJ1-2; D remains unclear. The ends were cut back, 5 bases at V and 1 base at J, with 20 bases in the middle. The length of the CDR3 is 17 residues. Germline CDR1 is LNHDA and CDR2 is SQIVND (reference sequence). DNA of the CDR3: TGTGCCAGTAGTTCCCCCCCCGGCGTCAGACTTAACTATGGCTACACCTTC. It translates to CASSSPPGVRLNYGYTF.

The chain carries TRBV4-1 and TRBJ1-1, with D perhaps matching TRBD1 (6 bases). V was trimmed by 4 bases and J by 3 bases, leaving 15 bases between them. CDR1 and CDR2 (germline): MGHRA, YSYEKL. The CDR3 contains 15 residues. DNA of the CDR3: TGCGCCAGCAGCCGACTAACGGCAGGGGACACTGAAGCTTTCTTT. Residues: CASSRLTAGDTEAFF.

V and J are TRBV5-4 and TRBJ1-1; D not certain. Germline V gene data show CDR1 as SGHNT and CDR2 as YYREEE (reference sequence). V was trimmed by 1 base and J by 1 base, leaving 11 bases between them. The length of the CDR3 is 15 residues. In nucleotides, the CDR3 is TGTGCCAGCAGCTTGTATCTATCGGGGAACACTGAAGCTTTCTTT. Translating gives CASSLYLSGNTEAFF. The whole variable domain, filled in from reference TRBV5-4 and TRBJ1-1, reads ETGVTQSPTHLIKTRGQQVTLRCSSQSGHNTVSWYQQALGQGPQFIFQYYREEENGRGNFPPRFSGLQFPNYSSELNVNALELDDSALYLCASSLYLSGNTEAFFGQGTRLTVV.

This sequence joins TRBV15 and TRBJ2-4; 11 bases agree with TRBD2. V shed 0 bases and J 15 bases; nucleotides not matched to a gene: 4. This CDR3 comprises 13 residues. The germline V gene encodes CDR1 LNHNV and CDR2 YYDKDF (reference sequence). The CDR3 region is CATSRDETSGTYF. The CDR3 DNA reads TGTGCCACCAGCAGAGATGAGACTAGCGGGACGTACTTC.

The V gene is TRBV7-8, the J gene TRBJ2-7; D gene uncertain. The V gene's germline CDR1 is SGHVS and CDR2 FQNEAQ. With 0 bases removed from V and 10 bases from J, the gap between germline ends came to 13 bases. This CDR3 spans 13 amino acids. CDR3 region: CASSLAGSSRQYF. The CDR3 region has the DNA TGTGCCAGCAGCTTAGCGGGCAGTTCCCGACAGTACTTC.

The rearrangement joins TRBV4-2 to TRBJ2-5, with D perhaps TRBD1 (5 bases). The V and J ends lost 0 bases and 0 bases respectively, with 14 bases between them. CDR1 and CDR2 (germline): LGHNA, YNFKEQ. The CDR3 is 17 residues long. In DNA form, the CDR3 reads TGTGCCAGCAGCCAAGATGGTCAAGCAGGGAACCAAGAGACCCAGTACTTC. Amino acid sequence: CASSQDGQAGNQETQYF.

The rearrangement links TRBV6-5 to TRBJ2-3; 8 nucleotides agree with TRBD1. The V gene's germline CDR1 is MNHEY and CDR2 SVGAGI. The CDR3 loop spans 16 amino acids. Trimming at V came to 4 bases and at J to 2 bases, leaving 8 bases not matched to a gene. The chain's CDR3 is CASSSGQGFITDTQYF. The CDR3, as DNA: TGTGCCAGCAGTTCCGGACAGGGCTTCATCACAGATACGCAGTATTTT.

This chain connects TRBV4-1 to TRBJ2-1, with a tentative D call TRBD2 (5 bases). The V end was cut by 1 base, the J end by 7 bases, with 23 bases between. The germline V gene encodes CDR1 MGHRA and CDR2 YSYEKL. The CDR3 extends over 18 amino acids. The CDR3: CASSQGAERFGSWNEQFF. The CDR3 DNA reads as TGCGCCAGCAGCCAAGGGGCCGAGCGGTTTGGGAGCTGGAATGAGCAGTTCTTC.

The rearrangement links TRBV21-1 to TRBJ2-1; the D segment call TRBD2 is taken from the table without a DNA check. TRBV21-1 is a listed pseudogene. This CDR3 spans 19 amino acids. The CDR3 here is CASSNAGLATKSSYNEQFF. The CDR3 DNA is TGTGCCAGCAGCAATGCGGGACTAGCGACTAAGAGCTCCTACAATGAGCAGTTCTTC.

The chain carries TRBV30 and TRBJ2-7; D not certain. V was pared by 0 bases and J by 7 bases, with 19 bases between. CDR3 length equals 15 residues. Germline V lookup: CDR1 GTSNPN, CDR2 SVGIG (reference sequence). CDR3 sequence reads: CAWSVGGTLSREQYF. CDR3 nucleotides: TGTGCCTGGAGTGTCGGTGGCACCCTCTCTAGGGAGCAGTACTTC. Looking up the rest from reference TRBV30 and TRBJ2-7 gives the full variable domain: SQTIHQWPATLVQPVGSPLSLECTVEGTSNPNLYWYRQAAGRGLQLLFYSVGIGQISSEVPQNLSASRPQDRQFILSSKKLLLSDSGFYLCAWSVGGTLSREQYFGPGTRLTVT.

This clone was counted many times. The rearrangement uses TRBV9 and TRBJ2-7, with 7 bases fitting TRBD1. Germline assignment: CDR1 SGDLS and CDR2 YYNGEE. The CDR3 sequence is 15 residues long. The V gene end was trimmed by 2 bases and the J gene end by 2 bases; junction bases not matched to a gene: 7. CDR3 nucleotides: TGTGCCAGCAGCGTCGGGACAGATGAAGCCTACGAGCAGTACTTC. It is translated as CASSVGTDEAYEQYF. Complete variable domain (other parts from reference TRBV9 and TRBJ2-7): DSGVTQTPKHLITATGQRVTLRCSPRSGDLSVYWYQQSLDQGLQFLIQYYNGEERAKGNILERFSAQQFPDLHSELNLSSLELGDSALYFCASSVGTDEAYEQYFGPGTRLTVT.

In its sample, this clone was seen a few times. The chain combines TRBV28 with TRBJ1-2, with 7 bases aligning to TRBD1. CDR1 is MDHEN, CDR2 SYDVKM, per germline. This CDR3 is 17 amino acids long. Trimming took 2 bases from V and 5 from J; bases not matched to a gene: 14. This CDR3 is CASSLRGQGRNSYGYTF. The CDR3 nucleotides are TGTGCCAGCAGTTTAAGGGGGCAGGGGCGAAATAGTTATGGCTACACCTTC.

V usage is TRBV27 and J usage is TRBJ2-2; no reliable D call. CDR1 is MNHEY and CDR2 is SMNVEV in the germline V gene (reference sequence). Deletions cut 5 bases from V and 6 bases from J, with 19 bases between. This CDR3 spans 16 amino acids. In DNA, the CDR3 is TGTGCCAGCAGTCCCCGAGCCCCCGTCGTCGCCGGGGAGCTGTTTTTT. Residues: CASSPRAPVVAGELFF.

In its sample, this clone was seen once. The J gene is TRBJ2-7, the V gene TRBV15; D is undetermined. Germline V gene sequence: CDR1 LNHNV, CDR2 YYDKDF (reference sequence). This CDR3 has 13 residues. V gave up 1 base and J gave up 3 bases, with 7 bases separating them. For the CDR3, the DNA is TGTGCCACCAGCAGAGTAATCGGCTACGAGCAGTACTTC. Translating gives CATSRVIGYEQYF.